This T cell receptor (beta chain) stems from a study of blood T cell repertoires in COVID-19. Study at large: Samples of COVID-19 (acute and convalescent) were obtained from the United States, Italy and Spain.

V lost 4 bases to trimming and J lost 0 bases; unmatched junction nucleotides: 6. The CDR3 loop spans 17 amino acids. CDR1 and CDR2 from the germline V gene are SNHLY and FYNNEI. Some clones are missing from TCRdb's copy, which holds only in-frame ones; the method was immunoSEQ multiplex PCR. This sample has over 130,000 clones; roughly 80% occur once, and the top ten carry 4%. The origin of this receptor is a woman older than 75 with acute or convalescent COVID-19. Sequencing was performed on peripheral blood. The V call is TRBV2, the J call TRBJ2-3; TRBD2 aligns across 11 bases. The CDR3 here is CASSGLAGGASTDTQYF. The CDR3, as DNA: TGTGCCAGCAGTGGGCTAGCGGGAGGCGCTAGCACAGATACGCAGTATTTT.